The T cell receptor (beta chain) under discussion was sequenced for a study of T cell changes during pregnancy in multiple sclerosis. Clones were sequenced by immunoSEQ multiplex PCR, and TCRdb holds only the in-frame ones, with some missing. The sample records roughly 52,000 clones, 85% to 90% being singletons. V was cut by 7 bases and J by 10 bases, with 14 bases left in between. This CDR3 has 11 amino acids. CDR1 is DFQATT, CDR2 SNEGSKA, per germline (reference sequence). This chain links TRBV20-1 with TRBJ2-1, with unresolved D. This TCR came from a female donor with multiple sclerosis, enrolled in a pregnancy study. This sample comprised CD4+ T cells from peripheral blood mononuclear cells, obtained in the first trimester of pregnancy. CDR3 sequence: CSDTTDREQFF. The CDR3 DNA is TGCAGTGATACGACTGATCGGGAGCAGTTCTTC.